Below are 32 T cell receptor beta chains sequenced from a single sample in a study of blood T cell repertoires in COVID-19. Produced via immunoSEQ multiplex PCR; TCRdb's table is partial and in-frame only. The sample lists 200,000 or so clones; roughly 84% were seen once. The sequencing input was peripheral blood. Every receptor here comes from a person aged 65-85 years with COVID-19, enrolled during active disease.

V usage is TRBV24-1 and J usage is TRBJ2-5; weak D call: TRBD1 (6 bases). The CDR3 sequence is 15 residues long. Deletions cut 10 bases from V and 2 bases from J, with 19 bases between. The germline CDR1 and CDR2 sequences are KGHDR and SFDVKD. CDR3 in DNA: TGTGCCACTAAAAGCTCGAGGGGGAATCAAGAGACCCAGTACTTC. It yields the protein CATKSSRGNQETQYF.

This clone was found once. The CDR3 bases are TGTGCCAGCAAAAGGACTAGCGGGGACTACGAGCAGTACTTC. This translates into CASKRTSGDYEQYF. This chain joins TRBV2 and TRBJ2-7, with 12 bases fitting TRBD2. Germline CDR1 reads SNHLY; CDR2 reads FYNNEI. The V gene end was trimmed by 7 bases and the J gene end by 3 bases; junction bases not matched to a gene: 4. This CDR3 has 14 amino acids.

The chain employs TRBV28 and TRBJ2-2; 9 bases line up with TRBD2. Germline-derived CDR1 and CDR2 are MDHEN and SYDVKM. After removal of 5 bases from V and 0 bases from J, the junction contained 10 bases not matched to a gene. The CDR3 sequence is 18 residues long. The CDR3 protein is CASSVRSGRYPNTGELFF. The CDR3 nucleotides are TGTGCCAGCAGTGTAAGAAGCGGGAGGTATCCGAACACCGGGGAGCTGTTTTTT.

CDR3 sequence reads: CASSPDNQETQYF. The CDR3 region has the DNA TGTGCCAGCAGCCCTGACAATCAAGAGACCCAGTACTTC. The chain uses TRBV7-3 and TRBJ2-5, with D hard to call. The CDR3 sequence is 13 residues long. Trimming removed 5 bases at V and 2 bases at J, with 9 bases between. Germline loops: CDR1 SGHTA, CDR2 FQGTGA. The whole variable domain, remainder taken from reference TRBV7-3 and TRBJ2-5, is GAGVSQTPSNKVTEKGKYVELRCDPISGHTALYWYRQSLGQGPEFLIYFQGTGAADDSGLPNDRFFAVRPEGSVSTLKIQRTERGDSAVYLCASSPDNQETQYFGPGTRLLVL.

The chain links TRBV21-1 to TRBJ1-2. TRBV21-1 corresponds to a pseudogene. This CDR3 has 12 residues. The CDR3 protein is CASSRGEVGYTF. CDR3 coding DNA: TGTGCCAGCAGCCGGGGGGAGGTTGGCTACACCTTC.

This clone was recorded once. The chain employs TRBV6-5 and TRBJ1-2; 7 positions match TRBD1. The CDR3 is 15 amino acids. Germline CDR1 is MNHEY and CDR2 is SVGAGI. J was trimmed by 7 bases and V by 0 bases; bases with no gene match: 8. CDR3: CASSYSNRGVGGYTF. The CDR3 nucleotides read TGTGCCAGCAGTTACTCGAACAGGGGCGTGGGTGGCTACACCTTC.

The chain has TRBV28 and TRBJ2-2, with a weak D call TRBD2 (6 bases). There are 13 residues in the CDR3. CDR1 and CDR2 (germline): MDHEN, SYDVKM. V lost 6 bases and J 4 bases, leaving 9 bases between the germline ends. The CDR3 region is CASREGFTGELFF. CDR3 DNA sequence: TGTGCCAGCAGGGAGGGGTTCACCGGGGAGCTGTTTTTT.

The chain links TRBV19 to TRBJ1-5, with D perhaps TRBD1 (5 bases). CDR1 is LNHDA, CDR2 SQIVND, per germline (reference sequence). The CDR3 is 15 residues long. V lost 5 bases to trimming and J lost 6 bases, with 17 bases between them. This CDR3 reads CASSLGQGESQPQHF. DNA for the CDR3: TGTGCCAGTAGTTTAGGGCAGGGTGAGTCTCAGCCCCAGCATTTT.

This chain connects TRBV7-2 to TRBJ2-7; a possible D gene is TRBD2 (6 bases). The germline CDR1 and CDR2 sequences are SGHTA and FQGNSA. V lost 1 base, J lost 3 bases, and 16 bases lay in between. The CDR3 sequence is 16 residues long. This CDR3 reads CASSLVGDSGFYEQYF. CDR3 coding DNA: TGTGCCAGCAGCTTAGTAGGGGACTCAGGGTTCTACGAGCAGTACTTC. Variable domain in full (rest from reference TRBV7-2 and TRBJ2-7): GAGVSQSPSNKVTEKGKDVELRCDPISGHTALYWYRQSLGQGLEFLIYFQGNSAPDKSGLPSDRFSAERTGGSVSTLTIQRTQQEDSAVYLCASSLVGDSGFYEQYFGPGTRLTVT.

The V and J genes are TRBV6-5 and TRBJ2-1; 10 bases agree with TRBD1. Germline V CDR1 and CDR2: MNHEY, SVGAGI. V dropped 4 bases and J dropped 7; count of bases not matched to a gene: 10. The CDR3 is 16 residues long. CDR3 sequence reads: CASSSHRTGGRNEQFF. The CDR3 nucleotides read TGTGCCAGCAGTTCCCATCGGACAGGGGGAAGGAATGAGCAGTTCTTC.

The chain couples TRBV7-9 to TRBJ2-1, with 12 bases lining up with TRBD2. V lost 1 base to trimming and J lost 2 bases; unmatched junction nucleotides: 9. The germline V gene has CDR1 SEHNR and CDR2 FQNEAQ (reference sequence). The CDR3 has 19 residues. Here the CDR3 reads CASSLEGFLAGGAYNEQFF. CDR3 DNA: TGTGCCAGCAGCTTAGAGGGGTTCCTAGCGGGAGGGGCCTACAATGAGCAGTTCTTC.

This rearrangement joins TRBV5-1 to TRBJ2-5; the D gene is possibly TRBD1 (6 bases). This CDR3 has 17 residues. Germline assignment: CDR1 SGHRS and CDR2 YFSETQ. V lost 1 base and J 2 bases, leaving 18 bases between the germline ends. CDR3 sequence reads: CASSLRSQGTKQETQYF. The CDR3 DNA sequence: TGCGCCAGCAGCTTGAGATCCCAGGGGACGAAACAAGAGACCCAGTACTTC. Drawing the rest from reference TRBV5-1 and TRBJ2-5, the complete variable domain is KAGVTQTPRYLIKTRGQQVTLSCSPISGHRSVSWYQQTPGQGLQFLFEYFSETQRNKGNFPGRFSGRQFSNSRSEMNVSTLELGDSALYLCASSLRSQGTKQETQYFGPGTRLLVL.

V gene TRBV3-1 (or the pseudogene TRBV3-2) combines with J gene TRBJ1-4, with 10 positions matching TRBD1. V lost 7 bases and J lost 8; bases outside the gene matches: 10. The CDR3 has 15 residues. Germline V lookup: CDR1 LGHDT, CDR2 YNNKEL (reference sequence). DNA for the CDR3: TGTGCCAGCAAGGGACAGGGGATGAAATTCGAAAAACTGTTTTTT. It yields the protein CASKGQGMKFEKLFF.

V and J are TRBV5-1 and TRBJ1-1; D may be TRBD1 (5 bases). V lost 5 bases, J lost 1 base, and 12 bases lay in between. The germline gives CDR1 SGHRS, CDR2 YFSETQ. The CDR3 runs 14 residues. The CDR3 region is CASRRDSANTEAFF. CDR3 coding DNA: TGCGCCAGCAGACGAGACAGCGCGAACACTGAAGCTTTCTTT.

V gene TRBV19 combines with J gene TRBJ1-5; 8 nucleotides match TRBD1. Trimming cost V 6 bases and J 4 bases; bases outside gene matches: 8. The CDR3 extends over 15 amino acids. CDR1 is LNHDA and CDR2 is SQIVND in the germline V gene (reference sequence). CDR3 region: CASRPRDRFNQPQHF. CDR3 bases: TGTGCCAGTAGGCCCCGGGACAGGTTTAATCAGCCCCAGCATTTT. Full variable domain (rest looked up from reference TRBV19 and TRBJ1-5): DGGITQSPKYLFRKEGQNVTLSCEQNLNHDAMYWYRQDPGQGLRLIYYSQIVNDFQKGDIAEGYSVSREKKESFPLTVTSAQKNPTAFYLCASRPRDRFNQPQHFGDGTRLSIL.

J is TRBJ1-2 and V is TRBV6-5, with 9 nucleotides matching TRBD1. This CDR3 is built from 14 residues. V shed 8 bases and J 8 bases; nucleotides not matched to a gene: 12. The germline CDR1 and CDR2 sequences are MNHEY and SVGAGI. The DNA for the CDR3 is TGTGCCAGCGGGGAGGGACAGGGTGGCAGCGGCTACACCTTC. The encoded protein is CASGEGQGGSGYTF.

This sequence joins TRBV24-1 and TRBJ2-7; 8 bases are shared with TRBD1. The junction had 9 bases not matched to a gene; V was cut back by 4 bases and J by 2 bases. In germline, CDR1 is KGHDR, CDR2 SFDVKD. This CDR3 spans 16 amino acids. This CDR3 is CATSDSRQGRTYEQYF. CDR3 bases: TGTGCCACCAGTGACTCCCGACAGGGGAGGACCTACGAGCAGTACTTC.

This clone was seen a few times. This chain uses TRBV19 with TRBJ1-1; D is uncertain. The CDR3 loop spans 13 amino acids. V lost 5 bases and J lost 6, with 13 bases in between. The germline V gene has CDR1 LNHDA and CDR2 SQIVND (reference sequence). CDR3 DNA: TGTGCCAGTAGTGTCGAGGCGCGCGCTGAAGCTTTCTTT. It yields the protein CASSVEARAEAFF.

The V gene is TRBV15, the J gene TRBJ1-4, with 7 bases aligning to TRBD1. Germline V gene sequence: CDR1 LNHNV, CDR2 YYDKDF (reference sequence). This CDR3 is built from 15 residues. V shed 5 bases, J shed 3 bases, and the junction held 6 bases outside the gene matches. CDR3 sequence: CATSPTDRANEKLFF. The CDR3 DNA sequence: TGTGCCACCAGCCCGACTGACAGGGCTAATGAAAAACTGTTTTTT.

The CDR3 DNA reads TGTGCCAGCAGCTTAGGTGCGTTTCCAAGCACAGATACGCAGTATTTT. This translates into CASSLGAFPSTDTQYF. V usage is TRBV7-2 and J usage is TRBJ2-3, with D uncertain. The V and J ends lost 1 base and 0 bases respectively, with 11 bases between them. This CDR3 region has 16 residues. Germline assignment: CDR1 SGHTA and CDR2 FQGNSA.

The rearrangement joins TRBV29-1 to TRBJ2-1, with TRBD2 matching 9 bases. Germline V CDR1 and CDR2: SQVTM, ANQGSEA. This CDR3 comprises 14 residues. J gave up 7 bases and V 8 bases, and 12 bases lay outside the gene matches. The CDR3 nucleotides are TGCAGCATAGTAGCGGGAGCTCTTGGGAATGAGCAGTTCTTC. Translation: CSIVAGALGNEQFF.

The chain combines TRBV7-2 with TRBJ2-1; possibly TRBD1 for D (5 bases). The CDR3 has 13 residues. Trimming took off 4 bases at V and 9 bases at J, with 13 bases between the two ends. Germline loops: CDR1 SGHTA, CDR2 FQGNSA. The chain's CDR3 is CASSSRVQGEQFF. The CDR3 nucleotides read TGTGCCAGCAGCTCCCGTGTGCAGGGTGAGCAGTTCTTC.

The chain combines TRBV5-6 with TRBJ1-5; no clear D. Per the germline V gene, CDR1 is SGHDT and CDR2 is YYEEEE. V lost 0 bases and J lost 2, with 6 bases in between. CDR3 size: 14 residues. CDR3 DNA: TGTGCCAGCAGCTTGGGCTACGGCAATCAGCCCCAGCATTTT. Its translation: CASSLGYGNQPQHF.

The chain joins TRBV28 to TRBJ1-6, with a weak D call TRBD1 (6 bases). Germline loops: CDR1 MDHEN, CDR2 SYDVKM. This CDR3 spans 14 amino acids. V was trimmed by 5 bases and J by 10 bases, leaving 15 bases between them. The CDR3: CASSETGLRSPLHF. CDR3 coding DNA: TGTGCCAGCAGTGAAACAGGGTTACGCTCACCCCTCCACTTT.

This clone was observed once. J is TRBJ1-2 and V is TRBV27, with 7 bases fitting TRBD1. CDR1 MNHEY and CDR2 SMNVEV come from the germline V gene (reference sequence). The CDR3 contains 13 residues. With V trimmed by 6 bases and J by 3 bases, 4 bases remained unmatched. The CDR3 sequence is CASRPTGDYGYTF. The CDR3 DNA sequence: TGTGCCAGCAGACCTACAGGGGACTATGGCTACACCTTC.

CDR3 loop: CASSVGITATGELFF. The CDR3, as DNA: TGTGCCAGCAGCGTCGGGATCACGGCAACCGGGGAGCTGTTTTTT. The chain links TRBV5-4 to TRBJ2-2; D possibly corresponds to TRBD2 (5 bases). Trimming stripped 4 bases from V and 5 bases from J, with 15 bases between. The CDR3 runs to 15 residues. Germline V gene data show CDR1 as SGHNT and CDR2 as YYREEE (reference sequence).

The chain links TRBV6-6 to TRBJ2-7; no reliable D call. Deletions cut 6 bases from V and 0 bases from J, with 9 bases between. The CDR3 spans 13 residues. The germline gives CDR1 MNHNY, CDR2 SVGAGI (reference sequence). The CDR3 here is CASSLSDSYEQYF. CDR3 sequence (DNA): TGTGCCAGCAGCCTGTCAGACTCCTACGAGCAGTACTTC.

The chain recombines TRBV29-1 with TRBJ2-3; 7 bases are shared with TRBD2. This CDR3 comprises 12 residues. Germline V gene sequence: CDR1 SQVTM, CDR2 ANQGSEA. In DNA form, the CDR3 reads TGCACCCTGCTAGCGGGCACAGATACGCAGTATTTT. As protein: CTLLAGTDTQYF.

The chain combines TRBV15 with TRBJ1-3, with D possibly TRBD1 on 5 matching bases. The CDR3 contains 14 residues. CDR1 and CDR2 (germline): LNHNV, YYDKDF (reference sequence). V shed 8 bases and J shed 1 base, with 12 bases lying between them. Written as DNA, the CDR3 is TGTGCCACCGAGAGGGGAGGATCTGGAAACACCATATATTTT. Protein product: CATERGGSGNTIYF.

This chain links TRBV10-2 with TRBJ1-6; 11 bases align to TRBD1. Germline V gene data show CDR1 as WSHSY and CDR2 as SAAADI. V gave up 4 bases and J gave up 13 bases; unmatched junction bases: 12. There are 16 residues in the CDR3. CDR3 in amino acids: CASSGTGGSSGSPLHF. DNA for the CDR3: TGCGCCAGCAGTGGGACAGGGGGCTCATCTGGCTCTCCCCTCCACTTT.

The genes are TRBV7-9 and TRBJ1-1; D unresolved. Trimming shortened V by 1 base and J by 0 bases, and 6 bases separated the two germline ends. CDR3 length: 14 residues. Germline values: CDR1 SEHNR, CDR2 FQNEAQ (reference sequence). The CDR3: CASSLGGLNTEAFF. The CDR3 region has the DNA TGTGCCAGCAGCTTAGGCGGTTTGAACACTGAAGCTTTCTTT.

This clone was seen once. The chain carries TRBV5-1 and TRBJ1-2, with TRBD1 matching over 8 bases. Unmatched junction bases numbered 8, after V lost 4 bases and J lost 3 bases. Per the germline V gene, CDR1 is SGHRS and CDR2 is YFSETQ. The CDR3 runs 15 residues. The CDR3 loop reads CASSVTPGGDYGYTF. In DNA, the CDR3 is TGCGCCAGCAGCGTCACCCCAGGGGGCGACTATGGCTACACCTTC.